This TCR beta chain was identified in a study of cytomegalovirus exposure and HLA in healthy donors. The study, taken as a whole, reports: The study listed under 200 cytomegalovirus-associated TCR beta chains.

As for this clone: Its antigen is undetermined.

Germline V lookup: CDR1 MDHEN, CDR2 SYDVKM. V was cut by 5 bases and J by 0 bases, with 14 bases left in between. The CDR3 runs 15 residues. In the PCR, 60 Vbeta and 13 Jbeta primers were used. Repertoires were generated with immunoSEQ multiplex PCR, while TCRdb's copy carries only in-frame clones and drops some. The profile covers 55,000 to 80,000 clones, with roughly four fifths appearing a single time and over 1.5% taken by the ten largest. Sequencing input: PBMCs. This chain joins TRBV28 and TRBJ2-7; tentatively, D is TRBD1 (6 bases). This receptor was obtained from a man aged 18 to 29 in good health and CMV-seronegative. CDR3 DNA: TGTGCCAGCAGTGAAGGGGGTGCCCCCTCCTACGAGCAGTACTTC. It yields the protein CASSEGGAPSYEQYF.